The 20 T cell receptor beta chains below all came from one sample that was sequenced in a study of blood T cells in healthy people across ages. Together with a sample-barcoded 5' primer, a J-beta primer mix was included in a second PCR lasting roughly 6 to 12 cycles. MiXCR, applied by TCRdb to the 5' RACE reads, yields one record per CDR3 protein. The sample contains around 780,000 distinct CDR3 sequences, about a quarter of which appear only once. These data are also associated with another study on T cells of mothers and their children.

Material for sequencing was blood. Receptor source: a boy between 10 and 17 years old in good health.

The chain links TRBV6-5 to TRBJ1-2; D remains unclear. The ends were cut back, 0 bases at V and 9 bases at J, with 11 bases in the middle. This CDR3 is built from 13 residues. CDR1 is MNHEY and CDR2 is SVGAGI in the germline V gene. DNA for the CDR3: TGTGCCAGCAGTTACTCGAAGCCAGATCGCTACACCTTC. Translated: CASSYSKPDRYTF.

This clonotype was picked up many times. The CDR3 is CAISEQGYEQYF. CDR3 nucleotide sequence: TGTGCCATCAGTGAACAGGGCTACGAGCAGTACTTC. The chain recombines TRBV10-3 with TRBJ2-7; tentative D call: TRBD1 (6 bases). Germline-derived CDR1 and CDR2 are ENHRY and SYGVKD. Trimming pared 3 bases from V and 3 bases from J, leaving 6 bases between. The CDR3 runs to 12 residues.

There are a few counts of this clonotype. The chain couples TRBV12-3 or TRBV12-4 to TRBJ2-7; 8 bases map to TRBD1. There are 14 residues in the CDR3. The junction had 1 base not matched to a gene; V was cut back by 1 base and J by 2 bases. CDR3 sequence reads: CASSLEQGAYEQYF. For the CDR3, the DNA is TGTGCCAGCAGTTTAGAACAGGGGGCCTACGAGCAGTACTTC.

V is TRBV2 and J is TRBJ2-7; tentative D call: TRBD2 (6 bases). The CDR3 has 14 amino acids. V was pared by 6 bases and J by 1 base, with 13 bases between. Germline V gene sequence: CDR1 SNHLY, CDR2 FYNNEI. The CDR3 sequence: CASSRGLLSYEQYF. In DNA form, the CDR3 reads TGTGCCAGCAGCCGGGGACTGTTGTCCTACGAGCAGTACTTC.

The gene calls are TRBV7-9 and TRBJ1-4, with a possible D match to TRBD1 (6 bases). V gave up 5 bases and J gave up 8 bases, with 15 bases separating them. This CDR3 spans 14 amino acids. Germline V gene lookup returns CDR1 SEHNR and CDR2 FQNEAQ (reference sequence). This CDR3 reads CASSRGGGREKLFF. CDR3 coding DNA: TGTGCCAGCAGCAGAGGGGGGGGACGAGAAAAACTGTTTTTT.

As for this clonotype: Here the CDR3 omits its conserved ending phenylalanine or tryptophan, so a read error is the likely source. This chain connects TRBV20-1 to TRBJ2-5, with D unresolved. The J call may be faulty, since TRBJ2-1 better matches the DNA end. Germline CDR1 is DFQATT and CDR2 is SNEGSKA (reference sequence). The CDR3 is made up of 10 amino acids. CDR3 protein: CSARRTEQFL. The CDR3 DNA reads TGCAGTGCCCGGCGGACTGAGCAGTTCTTG.

This clonotype was seen just once. J is TRBJ1-1 and V is TRBV29-1; 11 nucleotides line up with TRBD1. V was pared by 3 bases and J by 3 bases, with 3 bases of the junction left unmatched. CDR3 size: 14 residues. Germline assignment: CDR1 SQVTM and CDR2 ANQGSEA. CDR3 protein: CSVEDRGLDTEAFF. The CDR3 DNA reads as TGCAGCGTTGAGGACAGGGGGCTGGACACTGAAGCTTTCTTT. Combining the CDR3 with reference TRBV29-1 and TRBJ1-1 gives the whole variable domain SAVISQKPSRDICQRGTSLTIQCQVDSQVTMMFWYRQQPGQSLTLIATANQGSEATYESGFVIDKFPISRPNLTFSTLTVSNMSPEDSSIYLCSVEDRGLDTEAFFGQGTRLTVV.

This clonotype was counted between two and nine times. The V gene is TRBV4-1, the J gene TRBJ2-5, with 7 bases lining up with TRBD1. This CDR3 has 17 residues. Germline V gene data show CDR1 as MGHRA and CDR2 as YSYEKL. After removal of 0 bases from V and 3 bases from J, the junction contained 10 bases not matched to a gene. CDR3 amino acids: CASSQELRAGGEETQYF. CDR3 DNA: TGCGCCAGCAGCCAAGAGTTGAGGGCAGGGGGAGAAGAGACCCAGTACTTC.

CDR3: CATSRQGQSYEQYF. CDR3 bases: TGTGCCACCAGCAGGCAAGGACAGTCCTACGAGCAGTACTTC. The chain couples TRBV15 to TRBJ2-1; maybe TRBD1 (6 bases). The J call may be incorrect, as the DNA end agrees better with TRBJ2-7. The germline gives CDR1 LNHNV, CDR2 YYDKDF (reference sequence). The CDR3 sequence is 14 residues long.

In its sample, this clonotype was seen a few times. The CDR3 sequence is CASSYSRDRFLYNSPLHF. The CDR3 nucleotides read TGTGCCAGCAGTTACTCGAGAGACAGATTTCTCTATAATTCACCCCTCCACTTT. The chain employs TRBV6-5 and TRBJ1-6, with a tentative D call TRBD1 (5 bases). Trimming pared 0 bases from V and 3 bases from J, leaving 15 bases between. Germline V CDR1 and CDR2: MNHEY, SVGAGI. CDR3 length: 18 residues.

This clonotype was detected a few times. The chain combines TRBV18 with TRBJ1-1; perhaps TRBD1 as D (5 bases). Germline values: CDR1 KGHSH, CDR2 LQKENI. The CDR3 consists of 15 residues. The V end lost 0 bases, the J end lost 1 base, and 9 bases lay between the germline ends. The CDR3 sequence: CASSPPPGRNTEAFF. Written as DNA, the CDR3 is TGTGCCAGCTCACCACCGCCAGGGAGGAACACTGAAGCTTTCTTT.

In this sample, this clonotype turned up a few times. The CDR3 DNA reads TGCAGTGCTAAACCGAGTTGGGGACAGATTAATTCACCCCTCCACTTT. It specifies CSAKPSWGQINSPLHF. V gene TRBV20-1 combines with J gene TRBJ1-6; TRBD1 aligns across 7 bases. Unmatched junction bases numbered 12, after V lost 4 bases and J lost 6 bases. This CDR3 contains 16 residues. Germline V CDR1 and CDR2: DFQATT, SNEGSKA (reference sequence).

The chain uses TRBV6-1 and TRBJ1-1; no reliable D call. The CDR3 extends over 13 amino acids. Trimming cost V 4 bases and J 4 bases, with 10 bases left between them. Per germline, CDR1 MNHNS and CDR2 SASEGT. CDR3 nucleotides: TGTGCCAGCAGTGGACGAAGGAGCACTGAAGCTTTCTTT. This sequence encodes CASSGRRSTEAFF.

The J gene is TRBJ2-5, the V gene TRBV27; 7 bases are shared with TRBD1. The J call may be in error: the DNA end matches TRBJ2-7 better. Germline lookup yields CDR1 MNHEY and CDR2 SMNVEV (reference sequence). This CDR3 region has 14 residues. The CDR3 loop is CASSTAGGRYEQYF. CDR3 in DNA: TGTGCCAGCAGTACCGCAGGGGGACGGTACGAGCAGTACTTC.

This clonotype occurred a few times. V usage is TRBV10-1 and J usage is TRBJ2-3, with 8 bases aligning to TRBD2. Germline V gene sequence: CDR1 WNHNN, CDR2 SYGVQD (reference sequence). The ends lost 7 bases at V and 7 bases at J; junction bases unmatched: 19. The CDR3 totals 17 residues. CDR3: CASIVARGAGVTYTQYF. In DNA, the CDR3 is TGCGCCAGCATAGTGGCGCGGGGAGCGGGGGTCACCTATACGCAGTATTTT.

A few counts support this clonotype. The rearrangement links TRBV4-1 to TRBJ1-4, with a tentative D call TRBD1 (6 bases). Germline V gene lookup returns CDR1 MGHRA and CDR2 YSYEKL. This CDR3 comprises 16 residues. Trimming removed 6 bases from V and 5 bases from J, with 19 bases in between. The CDR3 loop is CASRRVGTNRNEKLFF. CDR3 nucleotide sequence: TGCGCCAGCAGACGCGTCGGGACAAATAGAAATGAAAAACTGTTTTTT.

This clonotype has only a few counts. One junction end disagrees with the germline gene, perhaps due to a read error. The chain joins TRBV5-1 to TRBJ2-3; maybe TRBD1 (6 bases). The CDR3 is 13 residues long. The germline V gene has CDR1 SGHRS and CDR2 YFSETQ. The CDR3, as DNA: TGCGCCAGCAGTTTACAGGGACCAGATATGCAGTATTTT. Amino acids: CASSLQGPDMQYF.

This clonotype was seen only a few times. J is TRBJ2-7 and V is TRBV5-1; 11 bases map to TRBD1. The J segment lost 3 bases and the V segment lost 3 bases, leaving 5 bases of the junction unmatched. CDR1 and CDR2 from the germline V gene are SGHRS and YFSETQ. The CDR3 runs 15 residues. CDR3 coding DNA: TGCGCCAGCAGCTCCCCGGGACAGGGGGTCTACGAGCAGTACTTC. Its translation: CASSSPGQGVYEQYF.

The rearrangement links TRBV11-2 to TRBJ2-6; D remains unclear. This CDR3 spans 13 amino acids. V was pared by 10 bases and J by 3 bases, with 10 bases between. Germline CDR1 is SGHAT and CDR2 is FQNNGV. The CDR3 DNA is TGTGCCACCCGGGCCCATGGGGCCAACGTCCTGACTTTC. Encoded protein: CATRAHGANVLTF.

In this sample, this clonotype turned up many times. The V and J genes are TRBV25-1 and TRBJ2-7; D is undetermined. CDR1 is MGHDK and CDR2 is SYGVNS in the germline V gene. The V end lost 3 bases, the J end lost 1 base, and 1 base lay between the germline ends. The CDR3 contains 11 residues. The CDR3 sequence is CASSESYEQYF. The DNA of the CDR3 is TGTGCCAGCAGTGAGTCCTACGAGCAGTACTTC.